A single sample is the source of the 18 T cell receptor beta chains below, sequenced in a study of blood T cells in healthy people across ages. Through a sample-barcoded 5' primer and a J-beta primer mix, a second PCR was run for roughly 6 to 12 cycles. One entry per CDR3 protein, called by TCRdb with MiXCR from the 5' RACE reads. The repertoire includes 850,000 to 1,300,000 distinct CDR3 sequences, 40% to 55% of them detected once, and approximately 17% sits in the top ten. Sequencing was performed on blood. These receptors were obtained from a woman in her fifties or sixties in good health.

The chain has TRBV6-5 and TRBJ2-3; possible D gene TRBD2, 6 bases. From germline, CDR1 is MNHEY and CDR2 SVGAGI. This CDR3 region has 18 residues. Trimming took off 2 bases at V and 2 bases at J, with 20 bases between the two ends. The CDR3 spells CASSYGLVGSPHTDTQYF. CDR3 nucleotides: TGTGCCAGCAGTTACGGTTTGGTCGGGAGCCCCCACACAGATACGCAGTATTTT.

The rearrangement uses TRBV30 and TRBJ2-7; 9 bases fit TRBD1. This CDR3 region has 12 residues. Germline trimming cut 6 bases from V and 1 base from J; bases unmatched to any gene: 1. Germline values: CDR1 GTSNPN, CDR2 SVGIG (reference sequence). CDR3 protein: CACGQGSYEQYF. In DNA form, the CDR3 reads TGTGCCTGTGGACAGGGGTCCTACGAGCAGTACTTC.

The chain combines TRBV5-6 with TRBJ1-2, with D tentatively TRBD1 (5 bases). Trimming cost V 2 bases and J 8 bases, with 19 bases left between them. Germline CDR1 SGHDT, CDR2 YYEEEE. This CDR3 has 15 residues. Written as DNA, the CDR3 is TGTGCCAGCAGCTTCCGTTCGGCGGGGCCTGGGGGCTACACCTTC. Its translation is CASSFRSAGPGGYTF.

The sample holds a few counts of this clonotype. The chain uses TRBV7-6 and TRBJ2-3; 11 nucleotides line up with TRBD2. This CDR3 has 17 amino acids. Germline assignment: CDR1 SGHVS and CDR2 FNYEAQ. V shed 1 base and J 1 base; nucleotides not matched to a gene: 4. The CDR3 here is CASSLVALAGGTDTQYF. Here the CDR3 DNA reads TGTGCCAGCAGCTTAGTAGCACTAGCGGGAGGCACAGATACGCAGTATTTT.

CDR3 in amino acids: CATSRPGPSSYNEQFF. The CDR3 region has the DNA TGTGCCACCAGTAGACCGGGGCCAAGCTCCTACAATGAGCAGTTCTTC. The chain combines TRBV24-1 with TRBJ2-1; D may match TRBD1 or TRBD2 (5 bases each). V was cut by 6 bases and J by 0 bases, with 14 bases left in between. CDR3 length: 16 amino acids. Germline-derived CDR1 and CDR2 are KGHDR and SFDVKD.

The chain has TRBV4-1 and TRBJ2-7; 9 bases fit TRBD1. The CDR3 is 15 amino acids. Germline CDR1 is MGHRA and CDR2 is YSYEKL. Trimming cost V 4 bases and J 6 bases; bases outside gene matches: 10. In DNA form, the CDR3 reads TGCGCCAGCAGCCCGAGACAGGGGGAAACGGTCGAGCAGTACTTC. Its protein product is CASSPRQGETVEQYF.

In this sample, this clonotype turned up a few times. The chain combines TRBV5-1 with TRBJ2-1, with 9 bases lining up with TRBD1. CDR1 is SGHRS, CDR2 YFSETQ, per germline. Trimming cost V 0 bases and J 3 bases; bases outside gene matches: 1. The CDR3 has 15 amino acids. This CDR3 reads CASSLVTGGYNEQFF. The CDR3 bases are TGCGCCAGCAGCTTGGTGACAGGGGGCTACAATGAGCAGTTCTTC.

This clonotype has only a few counts. This chain links TRBV9 with TRBJ2-1; TRBD2 is a possible D gene (6 bases). The CDR3 contains 11 residues. From germline, CDR1 is SGDLS and CDR2 YYNGEE. The ends were cut back, 6 bases at V and 5 bases at J, with 6 bases in the middle. The CDR3 is CASKRDNEQFF. The CDR3 coding sequence is TGTGCCAGCAAGCGGGACAATGAGCAGTTCTTC.

The V and J genes are TRBV29-1 and TRBJ2-4; TRBD1 matches at 8 bases. Gene TRBJ2-7 matches the end of the DNA better, so the J call may be wrong. The CDR3 length is 12 residues. Germline lookup yields CDR1 SQVTM and CDR2 ANQGSEA. CDR3 in amino acids: CSVGTGWAEQYF. Written as DNA, the CDR3 is TGCAGCGTTGGGACAGGGTGGGCCGAGCAGTACTTC.

This clonotype was found a few times. This chain connects TRBV14 to TRBJ1-1; D might be TRBD1 (5 bases). V lost 3 bases to trimming and J lost 3 bases, with 17 bases between them. This CDR3 is 16 amino acids long. CDR1 and CDR2 from the germline V gene are SGHDN and FVKESK. CDR3 coding DNA: TGTGCCAGCAGCCACCCTTTGGGGGGAAGGGACACTGAAGCTTTCTTT. It is translated as CASSHPLGGRDTEAFF. The entire variable domain, with the rest obtained from reference TRBV14 and TRBJ1-1, is as follows: EAGVTQFPSHSVIEKGQTVTLRCDPISGHDNLYWYRRVMGKEIKFLLHFVKESKQDESGMPNNRFLAERTGGTYSTLKVQPAELEDSGVYFCASSHPLGGRDTEAFFGQGTRLTVV.

This clonotype was detected a few times. This chain uses TRBV2 with TRBJ2-7; tentative D call: TRBD2 (6 bases). Germline-derived CDR1 and CDR2 are SNHLY and FYNNEI. This CDR3 spans 17 amino acids. The ends were cut back, 4 bases at V and 0 bases at J, with 19 bases in the middle. The CDR3 DNA is TGTGCCAGCAGTGGTCGGGTTGGGGGGTCCCACTCCTACGAGCAGTACTTC. Protein product: CASSGRVGGSHSYEQYF.

The chain has TRBV6-1 and TRBJ2-4; D may be TRBD1 (6 bases). Near its end, the DNA agrees better with TRBJ2-5, so the J call may be wrong. Germline V gene lookup returns CDR1 MNHNS and CDR2 SASEGT. This CDR3 comprises 14 residues. CDR3 bases: TGTGCCAGCAGTGAGCAGGGGTTCCGGGAGACCCAGTACTTC. Its translation is CASSEQGFRETQYF.

The rearrangement joins TRBV20-1 to TRBJ2-7; a possible D gene is TRBD1 (6 bases). Germline V gives CDR1 DFQATT, CDR2 SNEGSKA (reference sequence). Trimming took off 3 bases at V and 4 bases at J, with 16 bases between the two ends. The CDR3 contains 14 residues. CDR3 DNA sequence: TGCAGTGCTAGGCCGGGACACGGAAAATACGAGCAGTACTTC. Translation gives CSARPGHGKYEQYF.

A note on this clonotype: At one boundary the junction diverges from the germline segment, which might be a read error. The chain carries TRBV12-3 or TRBV12-4 and TRBJ2-7; tentatively, D is TRBD1 or TRBD2 (5 bases each). The CDR3 contains 12 residues. CDR3: CASGTGSYKQYF. DNA for the CDR3: TGTGCCAGCGGGACGGGATCCTACAAGCAGTACTTC.

This chain uses TRBV12-3 or TRBV12-4 with TRBJ2-7; no reliable D call. V was pared by 2 bases and J by 4 bases, with 18 bases between. The CDR3 totals 16 residues. The CDR3 here is CASSLSLRRQAYEQYF. CDR3 bases: TGTGCCAGCAGTTTAAGCCTCCGAAGGCAGGCTTACGAGCAGTACTTC.

In its sample, this clonotype was seen a few times. This chain connects TRBV11-2 to TRBJ2-1; D is uncertain. Germline V gene data show CDR1 as SGHAT and CDR2 as FQNNGV. The CDR3 length is 15 residues. The V and J ends lost 1 base and 4 bases respectively, with 11 bases between them. The CDR3 loop is CASSLGRPAYNEQFF. CDR3 DNA sequence: TGTGCCAGCAGCTTAGGGCGTCCGGCGTACAATGAGCAGTTCTTC.

This clonotype has more than one count but fewer than ten. CDR3 DNA: TGTGCCAGCAGTTTGAGCCAGGGGAACACCGGGGAGCTGTTTTTT. As protein: CASSLSQGNTGELFF. The J gene is TRBJ2-2, the V gene TRBV27, with D maybe TRBD1 (5 bases). This CDR3 contains 15 residues. Trimming took 3 bases from V and 1 from J, leaving 9 bases between them. Germline assignment: CDR1 MNHEY and CDR2 SMNVEV (reference sequence).

This clonotype was seen at least ten times. The V and J genes are TRBV15 and TRBJ2-5; 9 bases are a match to TRBD2. The germline V gene has CDR1 LNHNV and CDR2 YYDKDF (reference sequence). J gave up 5 bases and V 4 bases, and 14 bases lay outside the gene matches. The CDR3 runs to 17 residues. The CDR3 here is CATSTPLSGRAGETQYF. In nucleotides, the CDR3 is TGTGCCACCAGCACTCCGCTTAGCGGGAGAGCTGGTGAGACCCAGTACTTC.